The rows below give T cell receptor beta chains drawn from one sample of a study of persistence of HIV-infected CD4 T cells. Profiled with immunoSEQ multiplex PCR; TCRdb holds only in-frame clones, not every one. The sample yields about 30,000 clones, roughly 71% seen once. For these TCRs, the target antigens are not known. Sequencing used CD4+ T cells sorted from PBMCs after approximately 20-hour stimulation, obtained from a patient who received antiretroviral therapy. The receptors stem from an adult man with HIV who was CMV-seropositive. Each CDR3 is given with its conserved first and last residue. D genes are given only for firm matches. The size field is filled for only some rows; it gives once, few, many or a size class.

D gene: TRBD1
clone size: NA
J gene: TRBJ2-1
V gene: TRBV3-1/TRBV3-2
CDR3 DNA: TGTGCCAGCAGCCAAGGGACAGGGACCTACAATGAGCAGTTCTTC
CDR3 protein: CASSQGTGTYNEQFF

D gene: NA
clone size: few
J gene: TRBJ2-7
V gene: TRBV5-1
CDR3 DNA: TGCGCCAGCAGCTTGGCCACGGGTGACTTGCTCTACGAGCAGTACTTC
CDR3 protein: CASSLATGDLLYEQYF

D gene: TRBD1
clone size: NA
J gene: TRBJ1-2
V gene: TRBV5-1
CDR3 DNA: TGCGCCAGCAGCGAAAATAACAGGGGAGAGGATGGCTACACCTTC
CDR3 protein: CASSENNRGEDGYTF

D gene: NA
clone size: NA
J gene: TRBJ2-7
V gene: TRBV6-5
CDR3 DNA: TGTGCCAGCACCCGTAGCTCGGGCGAGCAGTACTTC
CDR3 protein: CASTRSSGEQYF

D gene: TRBD1
clone size: NA
J gene: TRBJ2-2
V gene: TRBV10-3
CDR3 DNA: TGTGCCATCAGTGAACCGGGACAGGGTAACACCGGGGAGCTGTTTTTT
CDR3 protein: CAISEPGQGNTGELFF

D gene: NA
clone size: NA
J gene: TRBJ1-2
V gene: TRBV3-1/TRBV3-2
CDR3 DNA: TGTGCCAGCAGCCTTTCGGCGGCTAACTATGGCTACACCTTC
CDR3 protein: CASSLSAANYGYTF

D gene: NA
clone size: NA
J gene: TRBJ2-4
V gene: TRBV9
CDR3 DNA: TGTGCCAGCAGCGTAGAGGACCCCTCGATCGCGGTCAAAAACATTCAGTACTTC
CDR3 protein: CASSVEDPSIAVKNIQYF

D gene: NA
clone size: few
J gene: TRBJ1-1
V gene: TRBV6-1
CDR3 DNA: TGTGCCAGCACCTACCCAGGGGCGCAGAACACTGAAGCTTTCTTT
CDR3 protein: CASTYPGAQNTEAFF

D gene: NA
clone size: NA
J gene: TRBJ2-7
V gene: TRBV5-1
CDR3 DNA: TGCGCCAGCAGCTTAATGGATATGGGGGAGCAGTACTTC
CDR3 protein: CASSLMDMGEQYF

D gene: NA
clone size: NA
J gene: TRBJ2-1
V gene: TRBV7-2
CDR3 DNA: TGTGCCAGCAGCTTGAGTGAGGCCAGGTACAATGAGCAGTTCTTC
CDR3 protein: CASSLSEARYNEQFF

D gene: NA
clone size: NA
J gene: TRBJ2-1
V gene: TRBV3-1/TRBV3-2
CDR3 DNA: TGTGCCAGCAGATCCTCTTACAATGAGCAGTTCTTC
CDR3 protein: CASRSSYNEQFF

D gene: NA
clone size: NA
J gene: TRBJ2-3
V gene: TRBV29-1
CDR3 DNA: TGCAGCGGCCAGCGGGCTAGGACGGCAGATACGCAGTATTTT
CDR3 protein: CSGQRARTADTQYF

D gene: TRBD1
clone size: few
J gene: TRBJ2-7
V gene: TRBV6-6
CDR3 DNA: TGTGCCAGCAGTCTGAGGGGACAGCGAAAGGGATCCTCCTACGAGCAGTACTTC
CDR3 protein: CASSLRGQRKGSSYEQYF

D gene: NA
clone size: NA
J gene: TRBJ1-4
V gene: TRBV6-5
CDR3 DNA: TGTGCCAGCAGTTACCAGGGCCGAAATGAAAAACTGTTTTTT
CDR3 protein: CASSYQGRNEKLFF

D gene: TRBD1
clone size: few
J gene: TRBJ1-4
V gene: TRBV5-5
CDR3 DNA: TGTGCCAGCAGCCTAGGACAGGGGGGCCTCTTAACTAATGAAAAACTGTTTTTT
CDR3 protein: CASSLGQGGLLTNEKLFF

D gene: TRBD1
clone size: once
J gene: TRBJ1-4
V gene: TRBV4-1
CDR3 DNA: TGCGCCAGCAGCCAAGATCTTGGAGGGGGCGCGGGAGAAAAACTGTTTTTT
CDR3 protein: CASSQDLGGGAGEKLFF

D gene: NA
clone size: few
J gene: TRBJ1-1
V gene: TRBV19
CDR3 DNA: TGTGCCAGTAGTGGACTACAGGAGAACACTGAAGCTTTCTTT
CDR3 protein: CASSGLQENTEAFF

D gene: NA
clone size: few
J gene: TRBJ1-1
V gene: TRBV6-5
CDR3 DNA: TGTGCCAGCAGTTATTATAAGAACACTGAAGCTTTCTTT
CDR3 protein: CASSYYKNTEAFF

D gene: NA
clone size: NA
J gene: TRBJ2-5
V gene: TRBV7-6
CDR3 DNA: TGTGCCAGCAGCACATACGGAGAGACCCAGTACTTC
CDR3 protein: CASSTYGETQYF

D gene: NA
clone size: NA
J gene: TRBJ1-6
V gene: TRBV28
CDR3 DNA: TGTGCCAGCAGCGGCTCCGGGGTAGCTTCACCCCTCCACTTT
CDR3 protein: CASSGSGVASPLHF

D gene: TRBD1
clone size: NA
J gene: TRBJ2-7
V gene: TRBV6-5
CDR3 DNA: TGTGCCAGCAGTTACCATGGACAGGGTGGGTACTTC
CDR3 protein: CASSYHGQGGYF

D gene: NA
clone size: NA
J gene: TRBJ2-2
V gene: TRBV29-1
CDR3 DNA: TGCAGCGTTGTAGCGCCCGGCGACGGCTACACCGGGGAGCTGTTTTTT
CDR3 protein: CSVVAPGDGYTGELFF

D gene: NA
clone size: few
J gene: TRBJ1-1
V gene: TRBV24-1
CDR3 DNA: TGTGCCACCAGAAACAGAGGGAACACTGAAGCTTTCTTT
CDR3 protein: CATRNRGNTEAFF

D gene: TRBD1
clone size: NA
J gene: TRBJ1-1
V gene: TRBV11-3
CDR3 DNA: TGTGCCAGCAGCTTAGGGGGACAGCACACTGAAGCTTTCTTT
CDR3 protein: CASSLGGQHTEAFF

D gene: NA
clone size: NA
J gene: TRBJ1-3
V gene: TRBV7-9
CDR3 DNA: TGTGCCAGCAGCGTCAGTGGAAACACCATATATTTT
CDR3 protein: CASSVSGNTIYF

D gene: TRBD1
clone size: NA
J gene: TRBJ2-2
V gene: TRBV15
CDR3 DNA: TGTGCCACCAGCAGAGATCCGGGACAGGGGAACACCGGGGAGCTGTTTTTT
CDR3 protein: CATSRDPGQGNTGELFF

D gene: NA
clone size: NA
J gene: TRBJ2-3
V gene: TRBV27
CDR3 DNA: TGTGCCAGCACCCGAGGCGTAGCAGATACGCAGTATTTT
CDR3 protein: CASTRGVADTQYF

D gene: NA
clone size: few
J gene: TRBJ1-2
V gene: TRBV19
CDR3 DNA: TGTGCCAGTAGTCGCCCACGGGACTATGGCTACACCTTC
CDR3 protein: CASSRPRDYGYTF

D gene: TRBD2
clone size: NA
J gene: TRBJ2-3
V gene: TRBV3-1/TRBV3-2
CDR3 DNA: TGTGCCAGCAGCCAAGAAGTAAGGCTAGCGGGGGGTCATGATACGCAGTATTTT
CDR3 protein: CASSQEVRLAGGHDTQYF